These T cell receptor beta chains were read from a single sample in a study of OX40 agonist ivuxolimab in advanced cancers. Produced via immunoSEQ multiplex PCR; TCRdb's table is partial and in-frame only. The sample records some 86,000 clones, 90% being singletons. The sample consisted of CD4+ or CD8+ T cells sorted from blood, taken in a trial of the OX40 agonist ivuxolimab. These receptors all stem from an adult with an advanced solid tumor such as melanoma, head and neck, liver or kidney cancer. CDR3s include the opening cysteine and the closing phenylalanine or tryptophan. D genes are given only for firm matches. Only some rows state a clone size, as once, few, many or a class for expanded clones.

CDR3	DNA	size	V	J	D
CASSDRWGRHQFF	TGCGCCAGCAGTGATCGGTGGGGGCGCCACCAGTTCTTC	.	TRBV5-1	TRBJ2-1	.
CASSPGQWNGYTF	TGTGCCAGCAGTCCGGGACAGTGGAATGGCTACACCTTC	.	TRBV28	TRBJ1-2	TRBD1
CASLPGDSGNTIYF	TGTGCCAGTCTGCCGGGAGACTCTGGAAACACCATATATTTT	.	TRBV19	TRBJ1-3	.
CASSEESMNTEAFF	TGTGCCAGCAGTGAAGAGAGTATGAACACTGAAGCTTTCTTT	.	TRBV2	TRBJ1-1	.
CASRSGQGARTEAFF	TGTGCCAGCAGGAGCGGACAGGGGGCGCGCACTGAAGCTTTCTTT	.	TRBV6-1	TRBJ1-1	TRBD1
CASRVDSNQPQHF	TGCGCCAGCAGGGTAGATAGCAATCAGCCCCAGCATTTT	.	TRBV5-1	TRBJ1-5	.
CASSLRDSPLHF	TGTGCCAGCAGTCTCAGGGATTCACCCCTCCACTTT	.	TRBV5-8	TRBJ1-6	.
CASPEGGKNQPQHF	TGCGCCAGCCCCGAGGGGGGAAAAAATCAGCCCCAGCATTTT	.	TRBV10-1	TRBJ1-5	.
CASSPEGRAMADTQYF	TGTGCCAGCAGCCCCGAAGGACGGGCGATGGCAGATACGCAGTATTTT	.	TRBV9	TRBJ2-3	.
CASSEPQGLETQYF	TGCGCCAGCAGCGAACCACAGGGGTTGGAGACCCAGTACTTC	.	TRBV5-1	TRBJ2-5	TRBD1
CASSRDRVTDTQYF	TGCGCCAGCAGCCGGGATCGGGTCACAGATACGCAGTATTTT	.	TRBV5-1	TRBJ2-3	.
CAGLGPQLTTNEKLFF	TGTGCCGGATTGGGGCCCCAGTTGACAACTAATGAAAAACTGTTTTTT	.	TRBV2	TRBJ1-4	.
CASSKGAQGLNTEAFF	TGTGCCAGCAGCAAAGGGGCACAGGGGTTGAACACTGAAGCTTTCTTT	.	TRBV21-1	TRBJ1-1	.
CASSFLLGLAGMNTGELFF	TGTGCCAGCAGCTTCCTCCTAGGACTAGCGGGGATGAACACCGGGGAGCTGTTTTTT	.	TRBV7-9	TRBJ2-2	TRBD2
CASSAAGQGQETQYF	TGCGCCAGCAGCGCTGCGGGACAGGGACAAGAGACCCAGTACTTC	.	TRBV5-1	TRBJ2-5	TRBD1
CASSRTGWGTNTGELFF	TGTGCCAGCAGCAGGACAGGGTGGGGGACGAACACCGGGGAGCTGTTTTTT	.	TRBV5-6	TRBJ2-2	TRBD1
CSVGGQGRADTQYF	TGCAGCGTGGGGGGACAGGGAAGGGCAGATACGCAGTATTTT	.	TRBV29-1	TRBJ2-3	TRBD1
CSARPGTEAFF	TGCAGTGCTAGGCCGGGCACTGAAGCTTTCTTT	.	TRBV20-1	TRBJ1-1	.
CAWRAWTSGGTDTQYF	TGTGCCTGGCGAGCCTGGACTAGCGGGGGCACAGATACGCAGTATTTT	.	TRBV30	TRBJ2-3	TRBD2
CASSPGVDNTGELFF	TGCGCCAGCAGCCCCGGTGTAGATAACACCGGGGAGCTGTTTTTT	once	TRBV5-1	TRBJ2-2	.
CASSYPGGETQYF	TGTGCCAGCAGTTACCCGGGAGGGGAGACCCAGTACTTC	.	TRBV6-5	TRBJ2-5	TRBD2
CASRRPVQGVHEQYF	TGTGCCAGCAGAAGACCCGTTCAGGGAGTACACGAGCAGTACTTC	once	TRBV6-4	TRBJ2-7	.
CASSESGNGSNEQFF	TGTGCCAGCAGTGAGTCCGGGAATGGTTCCAATGAGCAGTTCTTC	.	TRBV2	TRBJ2-1	.
CASSQESSMNTEAFF	TGCGCCAGCAGCCAAGAGAGTAGCATGAACACTGAAGCTTTCTTT	.	TRBV4-1	TRBJ1-1	.
CASSPRTSGGRGEQFF	TGTGCCAGCAGTCCTAGGACTAGCGGGGGGAGAGGGGAGCAGTTCTTC	.	TRBV6-6	TRBJ2-1	TRBD2
CASSQTGLVGETQYF	TGTGCCAGCAGTCAAACGGGACTAGTAGGAGAGACCCAGTACTTC	.	TRBV6-1	TRBJ2-5	TRBD2
CASSDRTGANYGYTF	TGTGCCAGCAGCGACAGGACAGGGGCTAACTATGGCTACACCTTC	.	TRBV2	TRBJ1-2	TRBD1